This TCR beta chain was sequenced during a study of T cell responses to AZD1222 COVID-19 vaccine. Study results and caveats: A mostly white British donor set with more females was recruited, and clonal diversity was possibly underestimated.

Comments on this clone: Its antigen is still unknown.

CDR1 and CDR2 (germline): MNHEY, SVGAGI. This CDR3 spans 14 amino acids. Trimming removed 6 bases from V and 4 bases from J, with 12 bases in between. TCRdb's table, derived via immunoSEQ multiplex PCR, lists solely in-frame clones and lacks some. The sample contains 150,000 to 200,000 clones, 90% to 95% of which appear only once. The source is an adult in good health. The V and J genes are TRBV6-5 and TRBJ2-2; D possibly corresponds to TRBD1 (6 bases). The starting material was peripheral blood, obtained on day 0 of AZD1222 vaccination. In DNA, the CDR3 is TGTGCCAGCAGGGGGAACAGGGCCACCGGGGAGCTGTTTTTT. Translated, it gives CASRGNRATGELFF.